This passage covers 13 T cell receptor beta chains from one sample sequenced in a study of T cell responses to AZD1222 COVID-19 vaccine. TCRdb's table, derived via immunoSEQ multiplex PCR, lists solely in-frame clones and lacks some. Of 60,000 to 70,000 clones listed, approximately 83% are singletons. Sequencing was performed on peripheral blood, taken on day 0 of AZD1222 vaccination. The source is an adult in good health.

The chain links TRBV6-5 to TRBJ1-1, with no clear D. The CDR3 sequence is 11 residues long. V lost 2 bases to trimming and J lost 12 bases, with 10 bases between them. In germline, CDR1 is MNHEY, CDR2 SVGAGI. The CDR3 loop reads CASSYGVGTFF. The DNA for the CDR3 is TGTGCCAGCAGTTACGGGGTCGGAACTTTCTTT.

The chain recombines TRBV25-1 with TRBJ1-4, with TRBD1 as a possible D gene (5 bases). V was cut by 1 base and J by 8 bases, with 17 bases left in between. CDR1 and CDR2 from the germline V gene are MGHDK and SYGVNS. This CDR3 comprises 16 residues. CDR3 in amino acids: CASSELGAGPEEKLFF. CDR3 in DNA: TGTGCCAGCAGTGAATTAGGGGCAGGTCCAGAGGAAAAACTGTTTTTT.

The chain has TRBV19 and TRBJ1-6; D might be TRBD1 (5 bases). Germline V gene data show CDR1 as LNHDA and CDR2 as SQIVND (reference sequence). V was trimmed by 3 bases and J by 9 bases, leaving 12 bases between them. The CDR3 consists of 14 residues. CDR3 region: CASSILQGTSPLHF. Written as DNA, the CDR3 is TGTGCCAGTAGTATTCTTCAGGGCACTTCACCCCTCCACTTT.

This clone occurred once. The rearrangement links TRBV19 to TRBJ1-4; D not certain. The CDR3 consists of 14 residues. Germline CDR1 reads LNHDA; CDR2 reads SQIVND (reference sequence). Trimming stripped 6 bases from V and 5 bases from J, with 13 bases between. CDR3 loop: CASSPGVANEKLFF. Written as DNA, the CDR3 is TGTGCCAGTAGCCCCGGGGTTGCGAATGAAAAACTGTTTTTT.

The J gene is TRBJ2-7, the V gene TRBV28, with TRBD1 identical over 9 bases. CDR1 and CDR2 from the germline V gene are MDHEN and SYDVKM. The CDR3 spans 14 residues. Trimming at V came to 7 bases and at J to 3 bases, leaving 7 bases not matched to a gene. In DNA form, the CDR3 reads TGTGCCAGCAAGGGGGGGACAGGGAGCTACGAGCAGTACTTC. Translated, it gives CASKGGTGSYEQYF.

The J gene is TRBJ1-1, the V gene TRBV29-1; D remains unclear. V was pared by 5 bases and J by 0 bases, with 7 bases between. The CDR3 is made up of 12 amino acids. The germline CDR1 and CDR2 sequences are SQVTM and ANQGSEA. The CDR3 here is CSVRVVNTEAFF. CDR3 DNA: TGCAGCGTTAGGGTGGTGAACACTGAAGCTTTCTTT.

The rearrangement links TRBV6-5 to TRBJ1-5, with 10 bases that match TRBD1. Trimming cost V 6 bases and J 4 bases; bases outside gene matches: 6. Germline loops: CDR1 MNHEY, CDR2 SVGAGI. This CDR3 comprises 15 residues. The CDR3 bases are TGTGCCAGCAGGTTGACAGGGGGCGCGAATCAGCCCCAGCATTTT. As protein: CASRLTGGANQPQHF.

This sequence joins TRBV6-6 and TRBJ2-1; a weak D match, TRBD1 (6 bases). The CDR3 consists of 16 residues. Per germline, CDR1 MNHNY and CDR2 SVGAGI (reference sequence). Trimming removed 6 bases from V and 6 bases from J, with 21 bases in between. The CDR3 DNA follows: TGTGCCAGCAGCCTGAGGGACATCCAATTCGGCAATGAGCAGTTCTTC. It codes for CASSLRDIQFGNEQFF.

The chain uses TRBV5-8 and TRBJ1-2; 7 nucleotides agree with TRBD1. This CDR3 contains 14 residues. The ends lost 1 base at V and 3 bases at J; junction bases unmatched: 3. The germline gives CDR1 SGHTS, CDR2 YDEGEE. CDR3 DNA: TGTGCCAGCAGCTTGCAGGGGGGTCACTATGGCTACACCTTC. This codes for CASSLQGGHYGYTF.

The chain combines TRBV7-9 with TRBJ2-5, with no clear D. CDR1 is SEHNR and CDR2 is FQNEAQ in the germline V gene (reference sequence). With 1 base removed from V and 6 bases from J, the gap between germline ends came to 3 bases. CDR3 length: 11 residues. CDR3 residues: CASSLGQTQYF. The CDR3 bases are TGTGCCAGCAGCTTAGGACAGACCCAGTACTTC.

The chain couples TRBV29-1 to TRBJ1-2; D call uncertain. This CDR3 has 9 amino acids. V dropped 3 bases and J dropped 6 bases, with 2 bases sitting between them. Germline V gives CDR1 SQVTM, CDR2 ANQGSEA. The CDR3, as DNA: TGCAGCGTTGACGATGGCTACACCTTC. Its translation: CSVDDGYTF.

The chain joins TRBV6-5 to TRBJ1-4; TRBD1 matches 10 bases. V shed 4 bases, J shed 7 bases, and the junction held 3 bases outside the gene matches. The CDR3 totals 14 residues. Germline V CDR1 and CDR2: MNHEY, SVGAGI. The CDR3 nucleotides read TGTGCCAGCAGTTCAAGGACAGGGGGTGAAAAACTGTTTTTT. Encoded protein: CASSSRTGGEKLFF.

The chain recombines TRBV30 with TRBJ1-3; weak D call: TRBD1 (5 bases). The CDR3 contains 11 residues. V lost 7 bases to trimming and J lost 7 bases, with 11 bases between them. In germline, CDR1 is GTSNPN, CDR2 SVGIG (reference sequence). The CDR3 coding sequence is TGTGCCTATTACAGGTCGAACACCATATATTTT. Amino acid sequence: CAYYRSNTIYF.